This T cell receptor (beta chain) stems from a study of PD-1 blockade in classical Hodgkin lymphoma. General study points: TCR diversity at baseline was reported to be reduced in newly diagnosed patients relative to healthy donors.

Method: immunoSEQ multiplex PCR; TCRdb's copy keeps in-frame clones and lacks some. The repertoire consists of tens of thousands of clones, with around 87% occurring once and the leading ten covering 6.5% to 8%. Germline lookup yields CDR1 SGHNT and CDR2 YYREEE (reference sequence). V dropped 0 bases and J dropped 4 bases, with 13 bases sitting between them. The CDR3 contains 15 residues. The time point was: newly diagnosed, previously untreated cHL patient sample. Magnetic negative selection isolated CD8+ T cells from thawed PBMCs. In regard to this clone: Its matching antigen is unknown.

The chain recombines TRBV5-4 with TRBJ1-2; D possibly corresponds to TRBD1 (6 bases). The source of this sequence is a human donor with classical Hodgkin lymphoma. The sequenced sample consisted of CD8+ T cells from blood. The CDR3 DNA sequence: TGTGCCAGCAGCTTGGCCGTAGGACAGATCTATGGCTACACCTTC. Encoded protein: CASSLAVGQIYGYTF.